Included here is one T cell receptor beta chain sequence, with context. As yet, its antigen is unknown. The PCR was carried out with 60 Vbeta primers and 13 Jbeta primers. The data were produced by immunoSEQ multiplex PCR, yet TCRdb's version contains in-frame clones alone and is incomplete. The sample lists over 130,000 clones, approximately 84% seen once, with approximately 1.5% in the top ten. These data originate in a study of cytomegalovirus exposure and HLA in healthy donors. CDR1 SGHNT and CDR2 YENEEA come from the germline V gene. Trimming at V came to 0 bases and at J to 8 bases, leaving 10 bases not matched to a gene. The CDR3 consists of 16 residues. Study outcomes and limitations: In an earlier analysis, in 587 donors, most V segments appeared productive either ~90% or ~30% of the time. When a later analysis compared HLA-associated TCR beta chains with equally common others, the HLA-associated chains turned out to be more clonally expanded and to have lower generation probabilities.

The sequenced material came from PBMCs. This chain links TRBV11-3 with TRBJ2-1, with TRBD2 identical over 7 bases. The sequence derives from a man aged 25 to 45 in good health and CMV-seropositive. CDR3 bases: TGTGCCAGCAGCTTAGATCCGGCGGAAGCGGGATATGAGCAGTTCTTC. Translating it yields CASSLDPAEAGYEQFF.